This TCR beta chain comes out of a study of Graves' ophthalmopathy and Graves' hyperthyroidism. This clonotype was found many times. The CDR3 totals 14 residues. Germline CDR1 is DFQATT and CDR2 is SNEGSKA (reference sequence). V was clipped by 0 bases and J by 1 base, with 9 bases between them. From RNA, the CDR3 regions of TCR beta chains were amplified and sequenced. The authors performed first-round RT-PCR with HTBI primers and then a second-round multiplex PCR. TCRdb independently ran MiXCR on the multiplex PCR reads; one entry per CDR3 protein. The sample comprises about 370,000 distinct CDR3 sequences, roughly 17% of which are singletons, and approximately 2.4% rests with the top ten.

The V gene is TRBV20-1, the J gene TRBJ1-1; tentatively, D is TRBD1 (5 bases). This receptor was identified in an adult woman with stable Graves' hyperthyroidism. Sequenced sample: peripheral blood. CDR3 bases: TGCAGTGCTAGAGACAGGGTGAGGAACACTGAAGCTTTCTTT. This gives the protein CSARDRVRNTEAFF.